The present entry profiles one TCR beta chain with its context. 13 Jbeta primers and 60 Vbeta primers were used for the PCR. Sequencing used immunoSEQ multiplex PCR; TCRdb keeps in-frame clones, though not all of them. The sample has 95,000 to 110,000 clones, 10% seen once; the top ten hold approximately 6%. The data are from a study of cytomegalovirus exposure and HLA in healthy donors. This receptor was taken from a middle-aged man in good health and CMV-seropositive. Sequences were obtained from PBMCs.

CDR3 region: CASSLVTPNEKLFF. The CDR3, as DNA: TGCGCCAGCAGCTTAGTAACTCCTAATGAAAAACTGTTTTTT. The V call is TRBV5-1, the J call TRBJ1-4; no clear D. V gave up 2 bases and J gave up 3 bases, with 8 bases separating them. The CDR3 length is 14 residues. CDR1 is SGHRS, CDR2 YFSETQ, per germline.